A selection of T cell receptor beta chains follows, all from one sample in a study of shared clonotypes between healthy human individuals. Profiled with immunoSEQ multiplex PCR; TCRdb holds only in-frame clones, not every one. The top ten clones hold 0.36% of a sample with fewer than 2.5 million clones, roughly 93% of them seen once. Sequencing was performed on naive CD4+ T cells from PBMCs. The receptors stem from a man between 18 and 35 years old in good health. Some clones in this sample may be carry-over from other donors' samples. Both conserved end residues are trimmed from each CDR3. Each record gives: clone size, D gene, V gene, CDR3 protein. The D gene is left open where the match is weak. The size of a clone is reported for some rows only, either as once, few or many, or as a class for expanded clones.

size: .
D: .
V: TRBV7-2
CDR3: ASSLAGEYEQY

size: .
D: .
V: TRBV7-3
CDR3: ASSLNVLRGAEAF

size: once
D: TRBD1
V: TRBV28
CDR3: ASRGLTGGSVGNTIY

size: .
D: TRBD2
V: TRBV7-2
CDR3: ASSPQLAGVTDTQY

size: .
D: TRBD1
V: TRBV11-1
CDR3: ASSLGQGAGSDEQF

size: .
D: TRBD1
V: TRBV6-5
CDR3: ASSKQGVHEQY

size: .
D: TRBD2
V: TRBV6-5
CDR3: ASGGLATTKNIQY

size: .
D: .
V: TRBV6-4
CDR3: ASSDSPTDTQY

size: once
D: .
V: TRBV19
CDR3: ASSITGTYYEQY

size: .
D: TRBD1
V: TRBV6-6
CDR3: ASRSGQGAGLDTQY

size: .
D: .
V: TRBV18
CDR3: ASSPPGSNEQF

size: once
D: TRBD1
V: TRBV18
CDR3: ASSPGTANPYGYT

size: .
D: TRBD2
V: TRBV7-9
CDR3: ASSLGATSRSETQY

size: .
D: TRBD1
V: TRBV7-3
CDR3: ASSSTYRGQETQY

size: .
D: TRBD1
V: TRBV28
CDR3: ASSPPLPGTGANTEAF

size: .
D: .
V: TRBV2
CDR3: ASSASGLGELF

size: .
D: TRBD2
V: TRBV27
CDR3: ASSRGRLAGSSYEQY

size: .
D: .
V: TRBV6-5
CDR3: ASSGGNTIY

size: .
D: TRBD2
V: TRBV27
CDR3: ASSPSGLAGGPRAQY

size: .
D: .
V: TRBV7-8
CDR3: ASSPNPLGFVNTEAF

size: .
D: .
V: TRBV28
CDR3: ASSRTDSNQPQH

size: .
D: TRBD1
V: TRBV13
CDR3: ASSLGEVPRGSQPQH

size: .
D: .
V: TRBV5-5
CDR3: ASSLAGGANYGYT

size: .
D: .
V: TRBV7-9
CDR3: ASSLAIGTLNTGELF